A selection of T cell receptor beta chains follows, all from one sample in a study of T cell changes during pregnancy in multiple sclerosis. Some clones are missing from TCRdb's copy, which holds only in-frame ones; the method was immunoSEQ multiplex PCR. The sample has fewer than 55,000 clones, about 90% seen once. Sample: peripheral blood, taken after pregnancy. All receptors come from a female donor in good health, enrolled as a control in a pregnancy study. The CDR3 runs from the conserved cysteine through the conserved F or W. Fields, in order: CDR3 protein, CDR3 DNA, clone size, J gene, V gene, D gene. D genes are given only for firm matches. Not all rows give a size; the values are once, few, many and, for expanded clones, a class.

cdr3_aa: CSVEDFAQARREQYF
cdr3_nt: TGCAGCGTTGAAGATTTTGCACAGGCCCGTCGCGAGCAGTACTTC
clone_size: -
j_call: TRBJ2-7
v_call: TRBV29-1
d_call: -

cdr3_aa: CASSLAGVNSPLHF
cdr3_nt: TGCGCCAGCAGCTTGGCAGGGGTGAATTCACCCCTCCACTTT
clone_size: -
j_call: TRBJ1-6
v_call: TRBV5-1
d_call: -

cdr3_aa: CASSQEGGGNSPLHF
cdr3_nt: TGTGCCAGCAGCCAAGAGGGCGGGGGCAATTCACCCCTCCACTTT
clone_size: -
j_call: TRBJ1-6
v_call: TRBV4-2
d_call: -

cdr3_aa: CASSIARTSGTFAEQFF
cdr3_nt: TGTGCCAGCAGTATAGCTCGGACTAGCGGGACCTTCGCTGAGCAGTTCTTC
clone_size: -
j_call: TRBJ2-1
v_call: TRBV27
d_call: TRBD2

cdr3_aa: CASSKWRVNTDTQYF
cdr3_nt: TGTGCCAGCAGTAAATGGAGGGTTAACACAGATACGCAGTATTTT
clone_size: -
j_call: TRBJ2-3
v_call: TRBV6-5
d_call: -

cdr3_aa: CASSPWEGGEEKLFF
cdr3_nt: TGTGCCAGCAGTCCATGGGAAGGGGGGGAGGAAAAACTGTTTTTT
clone_size: -
j_call: TRBJ1-4
v_call: TRBV27
d_call: -

cdr3_aa: CASSAILTGGSEKLFF
cdr3_nt: TGTGCCAGCAGTGCGATCTTGACAGGGGGAAGTGAAAAACTGTTTTTT
clone_size: -
j_call: TRBJ1-4
v_call: TRBV25-1
d_call: TRBD1

cdr3_aa: CASSLVTTSGYNEQFF
cdr3_nt: TGTGCCAGCAGCTTAGTAACCACTAGCGGATACAATGAGCAGTTCTTC
clone_size: -
j_call: TRBJ2-1
v_call: TRBV13
d_call: TRBD2

cdr3_aa: CASSLEATSSPLHF
cdr3_nt: TGCGCCAGCAGCTTGGAAGCCACGAGTTCACCCCTCCACTTT
clone_size: -
j_call: TRBJ1-6
v_call: TRBV5-1
d_call: -

cdr3_aa: CASSLVRREGPDEQFF
cdr3_nt: TGCGCCAGCAGCTTGGTACGGCGGGAGGGCCCAGATGAGCAGTTCTTC
clone_size: -
j_call: TRBJ2-1
v_call: TRBV5-1
d_call: TRBD2

cdr3_aa: CAISGPYRAGYGYTF
cdr3_nt: TGTGCCATCAGTGGCCCGTACAGGGCTGGGTATGGCTACACCTTC
clone_size: -
j_call: TRBJ1-2
v_call: TRBV10-3
d_call: -

cdr3_aa: CASTERKRVVAGANVLTF
cdr3_nt: TGCGCCAGCACCGAGCGTAAGAGGGTAGTAGCTGGGGCCAACGTCCTGACTTTC
clone_size: -
j_call: TRBJ2-6
v_call: TRBV10-1
d_call: -

cdr3_aa: CASSYFGTGTNEQFF
cdr3_nt: TGTGCCAGCAGTTACTTTGGGACAGGGACCAATGAGCAGTTCTTC
clone_size: -
j_call: TRBJ2-1
v_call: TRBV6-5
d_call: TRBD1

cdr3_aa: CRGGTQETQYF
cdr3_nt: TGCAGAGGGGGTACTCAAGAGACCCAGTACTTC
clone_size: -
j_call: TRBJ2-5
v_call: TRBV20-1
d_call: -

cdr3_aa: CASSARTLTYEQYF
cdr3_nt: TGTGCCAGCAGTGCCCGGACACTGACCTACGAGCAGTACTTC
clone_size: -
j_call: TRBJ2-7
v_call: TRBV6-1
d_call: -

cdr3_aa: CSANRGASLEQYF
cdr3_nt: TGCAGCGCAAACAGGGGCGCCTCCCTCGAGCAGTACTTC
clone_size: -
j_call: TRBJ2-7
v_call: TRBV29-1
d_call: TRBD1

cdr3_aa: CASIKTGSENTIYF
cdr3_nt: TGCGCCAGCATTAAGACAGGGTCGGAAAACACCATATATTTT
clone_size: -
j_call: TRBJ1-3
v_call: TRBV10-2
d_call: TRBD1

cdr3_aa: CASSPGGIWGTEAFF
cdr3_nt: TGTGCCAGCTCACCCGGCGGGATCTGGGGCACTGAAGCTTTCTTT
clone_size: few
j_call: TRBJ1-1
v_call: TRBV18
d_call: -

cdr3_aa: CASSTGVGQPQHF
cdr3_nt: TGTGCCAGCAGCACAGGGGTGGGTCAGCCCCAGCATTTT
clone_size: -
j_call: TRBJ1-5
v_call: TRBV9
d_call: TRBD1

cdr3_aa: CASSRRDSYLIYGYTF
cdr3_nt: TGTGCCAGCAGCCGCCGGGACAGCTATTTGATCTATGGCTACACCTTC
clone_size: once
j_call: TRBJ1-2
v_call: TRBV5-6
d_call: TRBD1

cdr3_aa: CASSQIGTGLYGYTF
cdr3_nt: TGCGCCAGCAGCCAAATTGGAACAGGGCTCTATGGCTACACCTTC
clone_size: few
j_call: TRBJ1-2
v_call: TRBV4-1
d_call: -

cdr3_aa: CAISAEGAGKGRSYNEQFF
cdr3_nt: TGTGCCATCAGTGCGGAGGGGGCAGGGAAGGGTCGCTCCTACAATGAGCAGTTCTTC
clone_size: -
j_call: TRBJ2-1
v_call: TRBV10-3
d_call: -

cdr3_aa: CASSVSSTDTQYF
cdr3_nt: TGTGCCAGCAGTGTATCTAGCACAGATACGCAGTATTTT
clone_size: -
j_call: TRBJ2-3
v_call: TRBV6-4
d_call: -

cdr3_aa: CASSLALQGQPQHF
cdr3_nt: TGTGCCAGCAGCTTAGCCCTACAGGGGCAGCCCCAGCATTTT
clone_size: -
j_call: TRBJ1-5
v_call: TRBV7-2
d_call: TRBD1

cdr3_aa: CASSVDSGRATDTQYF
cdr3_nt: TGTGCCAGCAGCGTCGATAGCGGGAGGGCCACAGATACGCAGTATTTT
clone_size: -
j_call: TRBJ2-3
v_call: TRBV6-4
d_call: TRBD2

cdr3_aa: CASSFRTVGNEQFF
cdr3_nt: TGTGCCAGCAGCTTTAGGACAGTGGGGAATGAGCAGTTCTTC
clone_size: -
j_call: TRBJ2-1
v_call: TRBV7-6
d_call: -

cdr3_aa: CASSMGIGQGTQYF
cdr3_nt: TGTGCCAGTAGTATGGGAATTGGACAAGGGACCCAGTACTTC
clone_size: -
j_call: TRBJ2-5
v_call: TRBV19
d_call: -